Below are 19 T cell receptor beta chains sequenced from a single sample in a study of T cell responses to AZD1222 COVID-19 vaccine. Sequencing was performed with immunoSEQ multiplex PCR; in TCRdb, only in-frame clones are kept and a portion is missing. The table includes 90,000 to 150,000 clones, roughly 84% detected once. The starting material was peripheral blood, obtained on day 0 of AZD1222 vaccination. These receptors were taken from an adult in good health.

The chain links TRBV6-5 to TRBJ1-5; TRBD1 matches at 7 bases. The V gene's germline CDR1 is MNHEY and CDR2 SVGAGI. The CDR3 contains 13 residues. CDR3 bases: TGTGCAGTCAGGGGGGAGCTGGAAGAGCCCCAGCATTTT. Encoded protein: CAVRGELEEPQHF.

This chain uses TRBV11-2 with TRBJ2-3; D is perhaps TRBD2 (7 bases). The length of the CDR3 is 15 residues. Germline CDR1 reads SGHAT; CDR2 reads FQNNGV. Trimming pared 5 bases from V and 5 bases from J, leaving 17 bases between. The chain's CDR3 is CASSLVGGRGDTQYF. In nucleotides, the CDR3 is TGTGCCAGCAGCCTAGTGGGGGGGCGGGGAGATACGCAGTATTTT.

The CDR3 sequence: CAVQKNTEAFF. The DNA for the CDR3 is TGTGCCGTTCAGAAGAACACTGAAGCTTTCTTT. This chain uses TRBV2 with TRBJ1-1; D not resolved. V gave up 11 bases and J gave up 1 base, with 8 bases separating them. In germline, CDR1 is SNHLY, CDR2 FYNNEI. This CDR3 comprises 11 residues.

V and J are TRBV25-1 and TRBJ1-3, with 9 bases identical to TRBD1. V gave up 5 bases and J gave up 7 bases; unmatched junction bases: 12. The CDR3 consists of 16 residues. CDR1 and CDR2 from the germline V gene are MGHDK and SYGVNS. The CDR3 sequence: CASSILKSTGGNTIYF. The CDR3 DNA sequence: TGTGCCAGCAGTATCCTAAAGTCGACAGGGGGGAACACCATATATTTT.

The rearrangement links TRBV5-1 to TRBJ2-7; D unclear. V shed 4 bases and J shed 5 bases, with 19 bases lying between them. The CDR3 has 15 residues. Per germline, CDR1 SGHRS and CDR2 YFSETQ. As DNA, the CDR3 is TGCGCCAGCAGCCCAACTTTAGGGAAAGACCACGAGCAGTACTTC. It specifies CASSPTLGKDHEQYF.

The V call is TRBV25-1, the J call TRBJ1-1; D unclear. The CDR3 totals 15 residues. Germline V gives CDR1 MGHDK, CDR2 SYGVNS. V dropped 8 bases and J dropped 7 bases, with 23 bases sitting between them. The CDR3 nucleotides are TGTGCCAGCGGGAGGTTCGGTGGCCCAGCCAGTGAAGCTTTCTTT. Translated, it gives CASGRFGGPASEAFF.

The genes are TRBV11-2 and TRBJ2-7, with D unclear. Looked up from germline, CDR1 is SGHAT and CDR2 is FQNNGV. Trimming took off 1 base at V and 6 bases at J, with 13 bases between the two ends. The CDR3 length is 14 residues. The DNA for the CDR3 is TGTGCCAGCAGCTTAGGGCAAAGCCCCTCCGAGCAGTACTTC. Translation: CASSLGQSPSEQYF.

The CDR3 nucleotides read TGTGCCAGCCGGTGGGGGCCAGATACGCAGTATTTT. Its protein product is CASRWGPDTQYF. This chain joins TRBV2 and TRBJ2-3; tentatively, D is TRBD1 (6 bases). CDR3 length: 12 residues. V was shortened by 8 bases and J by 4 bases, with 10 bases between the two germline ends. Germline CDR1 SNHLY, CDR2 FYNNEI.

The chain is built from TRBV27 and TRBJ2-1; weak D call: TRBD1 (6 bases). This CDR3 contains 14 residues. Germline CDR1 reads MNHEY; CDR2 reads SMNVEV (reference sequence). Trimming cost V 3 bases and J 7 bases, with 13 bases left between them. In DNA form, the CDR3 reads TGTGCCAGCAGTTTGTGGGGGCCGGGTAATGAGCAGTTCTTC. It specifies CASSLWGPGNEQFF.

This clone was recorded once. The genes are TRBV5-1 and TRBJ2-6, with D perhaps TRBD1 or TRBD2 (6 bases each). Germline V gives CDR1 SGHRS, CDR2 YFSETQ. Trimming left V 4 bases short and J 0 bases short, with 20 bases between. The CDR3 length is 19 residues. The CDR3 bases are TGCGCCAGCAGCCAGGGGACTGCCGTAAAAGTCTCTGGGGCCAACGTCCTGACTTTC. This encodes CASSQGTAVKVSGANVLTF.

The V call is TRBV10-2, the J call TRBJ2-7; D not certain. Deletions cut 3 bases from V and 2 bases from J, with 14 bases between. This CDR3 region has 15 residues. Germline CDR1 is WSHSY and CDR2 is SAAADI. In DNA form, the CDR3 reads TGCGCCAGCAGTGAACCAAGTCCCCCCCCCTACGAGCAGTACTTC. The encoded protein is CASSEPSPPPYEQYF.

The chain is built from TRBV10-3 and TRBJ1-5; no clear D gene. The CDR3 is 15 residues long. CDR1 and CDR2 from the germline V gene are ENHRY and SYGVKD. Trimming cost V 0 bases and J 5 bases, with 11 bases left between them. CDR3 region: CAISESLPVDQPQHF. CDR3 coding DNA: TGTGCCATCAGTGAGTCGCTACCCGTAGATCAGCCCCAGCATTTT.

The chain combines TRBV5-4 with TRBJ2-1; D might be TRBD2 (7 bases). The length of the CDR3 is 14 residues. The V gene's germline CDR1 is SGHNT and CDR2 YYREEE (reference sequence). The V and J ends lost 4 bases and 7 bases respectively, with 15 bases between them. CDR3 in DNA: TGTGCCAGCAGCCCGGGGGGCGGGGCTAATGAGCAGTTCTTC. Its protein is CASSPGGGANEQFF. The whole variable domain, filled in from reference TRBV5-4 and TRBJ2-1, reads ETGVTQSPTHLIKTRGQQVTLRCSSQSGHNTVSWYQQALGQGPQFIFQYYREEENGRGNFPPRFSGLQFPNYSSELNVNALELDDSALYLCASSPGGGANEQFFGPGTRLTVL.

The chain links TRBV6-5 to TRBJ1-5; D not certain. Germline assignment: CDR1 MNHEY and CDR2 SVGAGI. V was shortened by 7 bases and J by 4 bases, with 8 bases between the two germline ends. This CDR3 is built from 12 residues. The CDR3, as DNA: TGTGCCAGCAAACAGTTTAATCAGCCCCAGCATTTT. Protein sequence: CASKQFNQPQHF.

The rearrangement joins TRBV14 to TRBJ2-7, with TRBD1 identical over 7 bases. The CDR3 totals 17 residues. J lost 2 bases, V lost 0 bases, and 10 bases had no gene match. Germline CDR1 SGHDN, CDR2 FVKESK. CDR3 nucleotide sequence: TGTGCCAGCAGCCAAGATATTTTGGGACAGAGAACCTACGAGCAGTACTTC. This sequence encodes CASSQDILGQRTYEQYF.

The V gene is TRBV4-1, the J gene TRBJ1-5; D gene ambiguous. In germline, CDR1 is MGHRA, CDR2 YSYEKL. Trimming shortened V by 1 base and J by 2 bases, and 18 bases separated the two germline ends. The CDR3 length is 18 residues. Here the CDR3 reads CASSQVGRASGGNQPQHF. The CDR3 nucleotides are TGCGCCAGCAGCCAAGTGGGTCGGGCCTCGGGTGGCAATCAGCCCCAGCATTTT.

V is TRBV12-3 or TRBV12-4 and J is TRBJ1-1; TRBD1 matches at 8 bases. Trimming removed 2 bases from V and 9 bases from J; junction bases left unmatched: 5. The CDR3 length is 13 residues. CDR3 region: CASSLRAGGKAFF. In DNA, the CDR3 is TGTGCCAGCAGTTTACGGGCAGGGGGCAAAGCTTTCTTT.

This chain uses TRBV6-5 with TRBJ2-7; no definite D call. Germline assignment: CDR1 MNHEY and CDR2 SVGAGI. This CDR3 has 14 amino acids. V lost 0 bases and J lost 2, with 8 bases in between. CDR3 amino acids: CASSYSSLAYEQYF. CDR3 in DNA: TGTGCCAGCAGTTACTCTTCCCTGGCCTACGAGCAGTACTTC.

For this clone: The sample holds other DNA sequences that translate to the same CDR3. The genes are TRBV19 and TRBJ1-5; D remains ambiguous. This CDR3 comprises 13 residues. Trimming removed 3 bases at V and 6 bases at J, with 9 bases between. Germline-derived CDR1 and CDR2 are LNHDA and SQIVND (reference sequence). CDR3 residues: CASSMERGQPQHF. DNA for the CDR3: TGTGCCAGTAGTATGGAGCGGGGTCAGCCCCAGCATTTT.